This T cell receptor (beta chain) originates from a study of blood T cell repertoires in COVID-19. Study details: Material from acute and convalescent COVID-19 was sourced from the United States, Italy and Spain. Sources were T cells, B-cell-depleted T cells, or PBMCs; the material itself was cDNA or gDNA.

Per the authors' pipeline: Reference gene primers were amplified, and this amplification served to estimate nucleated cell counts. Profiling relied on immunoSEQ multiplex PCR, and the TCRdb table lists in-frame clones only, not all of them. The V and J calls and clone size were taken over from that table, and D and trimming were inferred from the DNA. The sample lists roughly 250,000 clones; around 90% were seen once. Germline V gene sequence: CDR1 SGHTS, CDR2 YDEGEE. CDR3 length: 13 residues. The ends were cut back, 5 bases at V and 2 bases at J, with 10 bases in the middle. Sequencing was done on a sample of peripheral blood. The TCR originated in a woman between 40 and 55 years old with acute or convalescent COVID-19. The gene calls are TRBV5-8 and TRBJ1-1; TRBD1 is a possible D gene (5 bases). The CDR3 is CASRAGLNTEAFF. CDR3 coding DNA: TGTGCCAGCAGGGCGGGACTTAACACTGAAGCTTTCTTT.